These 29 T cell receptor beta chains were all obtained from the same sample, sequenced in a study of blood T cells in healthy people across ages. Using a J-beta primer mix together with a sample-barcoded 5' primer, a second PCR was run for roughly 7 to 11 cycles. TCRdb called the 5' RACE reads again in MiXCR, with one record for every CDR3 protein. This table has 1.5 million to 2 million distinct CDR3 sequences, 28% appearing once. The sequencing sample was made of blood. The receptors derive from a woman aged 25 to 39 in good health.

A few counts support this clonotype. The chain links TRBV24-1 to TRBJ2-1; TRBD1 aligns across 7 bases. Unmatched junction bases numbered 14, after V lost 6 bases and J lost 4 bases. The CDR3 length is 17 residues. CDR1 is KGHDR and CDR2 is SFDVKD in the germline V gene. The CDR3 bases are TGTGCCACCAGTTCTGCGACAGGGTTAATATTGTACAATGAGCAGTTCTTC. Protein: CATSSATGLILYNEQFF.

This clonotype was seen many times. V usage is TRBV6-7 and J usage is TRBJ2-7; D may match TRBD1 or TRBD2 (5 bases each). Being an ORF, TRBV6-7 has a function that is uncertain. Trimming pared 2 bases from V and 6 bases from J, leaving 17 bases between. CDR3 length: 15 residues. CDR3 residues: CASSYKCIAGGEQYF. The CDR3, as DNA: TGTGCCAGCAGTTACAAGTGCATAGCTGGGGGCGAGCAGTACTTC.

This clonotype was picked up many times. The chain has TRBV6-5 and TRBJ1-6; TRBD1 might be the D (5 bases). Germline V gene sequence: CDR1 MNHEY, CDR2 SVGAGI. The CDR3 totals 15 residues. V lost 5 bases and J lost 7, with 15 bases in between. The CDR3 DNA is TGTGCCAGCAGTCGAGGGGCGTTAACCAATTCACCCCTCCACTTT. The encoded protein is CASSRGALTNSPLHF.

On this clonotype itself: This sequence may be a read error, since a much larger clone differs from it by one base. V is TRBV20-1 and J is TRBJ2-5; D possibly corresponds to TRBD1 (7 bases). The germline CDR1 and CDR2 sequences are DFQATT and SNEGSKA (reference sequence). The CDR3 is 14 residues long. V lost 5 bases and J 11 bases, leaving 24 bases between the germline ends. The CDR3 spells CSAFRARGVGEQYF. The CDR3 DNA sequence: TGCAGTGCTTTCAGGGCCAGGGGGGTCGGTGAGCAGTACTTC.

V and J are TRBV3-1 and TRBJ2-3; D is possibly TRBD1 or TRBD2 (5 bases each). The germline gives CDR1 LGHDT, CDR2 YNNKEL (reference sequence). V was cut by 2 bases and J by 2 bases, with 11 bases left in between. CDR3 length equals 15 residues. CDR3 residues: CASSQPGRTTDTQYF. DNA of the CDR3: TGTGCCAGCAGCCAACCAGGGAGAACCACAGATACGCAGTATTTT.

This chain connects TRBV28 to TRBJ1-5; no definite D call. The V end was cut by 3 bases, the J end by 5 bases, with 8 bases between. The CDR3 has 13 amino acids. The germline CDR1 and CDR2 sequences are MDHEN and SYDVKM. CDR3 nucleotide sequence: TGTGCCAGCAGTTTCGAAGCCCATCAGCCCCAGCATTTT. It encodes CASSFEAHQPQHF.

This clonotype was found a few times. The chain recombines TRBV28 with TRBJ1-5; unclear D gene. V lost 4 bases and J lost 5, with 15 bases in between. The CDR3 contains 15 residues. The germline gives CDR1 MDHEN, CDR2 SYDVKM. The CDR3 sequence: CASSSIQPGHQPQHF. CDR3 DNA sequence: TGTGCCAGCAGTTCGATCCAACCGGGCCATCAGCCCCAGCATTTT.

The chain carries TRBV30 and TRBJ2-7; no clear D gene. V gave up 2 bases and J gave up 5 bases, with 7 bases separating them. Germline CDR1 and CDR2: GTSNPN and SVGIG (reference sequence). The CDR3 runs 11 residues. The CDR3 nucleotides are TGTGCCTGGAGTAGTGGGGACGAGCAGTACTTC. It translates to CAWSSGDEQYF. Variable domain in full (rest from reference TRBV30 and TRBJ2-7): SQTIHQWPATLVQPVGSPLSLECTVEGTSNPNLYWYRQAAGRGLQLLFYSVGIGQISSEVPQNLSASRPQDRQFILSSKKLLLSDSGFYLCAWSSGDEQYFGPGTRLTVT.

CDR3 in DNA: TGTGCCTGGAGTCGACAGACCCTAACGCAGTATTTT. It encodes CAWSRQTLTQYF. The rearrangement uses TRBV30 and TRBJ2-3; D is perhaps TRBD1 (5 bases). CDR1 and CDR2 from the germline V gene are GTSNPN and SVGIG (reference sequence). This CDR3 region has 12 residues. V dropped 2 bases and J dropped 9 bases, with 12 bases sitting between them. The entire variable domain, with the rest obtained from reference TRBV30 and TRBJ2-3, is as follows: SQTIHQWPATLVQPVGSPLSLECTVEGTSNPNLYWYRQAAGRGLQLLFYSVGIGQISSEVPQNLSASRPQDRQFILSSKKLLLSDSGFYLCAWSRQTLTQYFGPGTRLTVL.

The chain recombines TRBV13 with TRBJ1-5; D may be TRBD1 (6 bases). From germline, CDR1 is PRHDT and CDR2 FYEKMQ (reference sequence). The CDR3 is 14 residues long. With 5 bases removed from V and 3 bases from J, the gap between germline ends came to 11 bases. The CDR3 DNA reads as TGTGCCAGCAGCCGGGGACATATCAATCAGCCCCAGCATTTT. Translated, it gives CASSRGHINQPQHF. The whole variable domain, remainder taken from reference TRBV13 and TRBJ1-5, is AAGVIQSPRHLIKEKRETATLKCYPIPRHDTVYWYQQGPGQDPQFLISFYEKMQSDKGSIPDRFSAQQFSDYHSELNMSSLELGDSALYFCASSRGHINQPQHFGDGTRLSIL.

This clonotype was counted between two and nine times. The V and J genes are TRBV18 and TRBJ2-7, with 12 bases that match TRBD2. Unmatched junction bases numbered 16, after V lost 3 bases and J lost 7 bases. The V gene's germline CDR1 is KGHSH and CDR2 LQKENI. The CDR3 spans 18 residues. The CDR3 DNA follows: TGTGCCAGCTCACCCAGAGGATCTAGCGGGGGGGCACCCGAGGAGCAGTACTTC. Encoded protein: CASSPRGSSGGAPEEQYF.

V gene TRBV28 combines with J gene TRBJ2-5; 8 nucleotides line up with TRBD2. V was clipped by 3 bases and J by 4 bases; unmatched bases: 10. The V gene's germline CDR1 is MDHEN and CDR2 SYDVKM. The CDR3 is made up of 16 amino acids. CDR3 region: CASSFPGGTLGETQYF. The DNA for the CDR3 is TGTGCCAGCAGTTTCCCGGGGGGGACCCTAGGAGAGACCCAGTACTTC.

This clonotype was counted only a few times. The CDR3 nucleotides read TGCGCCAGCAGCTTGGCCTCTCCATCCACCCACAATGAGCAGTTCTTC. It yields the protein CASSLASPSTHNEQFF. The chain combines TRBV5-1 with TRBJ2-1; unclear D gene. CDR3 length equals 16 residues. Looked up from germline, CDR1 is SGHRS and CDR2 is YFSETQ. Trimming shortened V by 0 bases and J by 5 bases, and 15 bases separated the two germline ends.

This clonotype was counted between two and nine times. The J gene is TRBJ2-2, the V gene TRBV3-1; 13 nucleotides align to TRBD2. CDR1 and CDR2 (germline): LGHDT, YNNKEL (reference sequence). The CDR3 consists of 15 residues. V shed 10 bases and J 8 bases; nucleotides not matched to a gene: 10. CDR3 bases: TGTGCCACGGGACTAGCGGGAATAACACCGGGGGAGCTGTTTTTT. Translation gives CATGLAGITPGELFF.

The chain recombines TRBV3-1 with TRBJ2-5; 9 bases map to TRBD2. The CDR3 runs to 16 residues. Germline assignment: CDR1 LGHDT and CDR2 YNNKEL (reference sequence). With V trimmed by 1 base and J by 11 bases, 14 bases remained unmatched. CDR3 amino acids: CASSQVYAGGGNEQYF. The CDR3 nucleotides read TGTGCCAGCAGCCAAGTATACGCGGGAGGGGGCAATGAGCAGTACTTC.

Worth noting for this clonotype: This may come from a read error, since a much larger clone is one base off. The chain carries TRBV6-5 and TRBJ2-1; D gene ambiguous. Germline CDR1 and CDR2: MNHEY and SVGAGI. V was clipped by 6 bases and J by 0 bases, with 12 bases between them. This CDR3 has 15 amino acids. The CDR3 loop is CASSPGWSSYNEQFF. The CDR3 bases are TGTGCCAGCAGCCCCGGCTGGAGCTCCTACAATGAGCAGTTCTTC.

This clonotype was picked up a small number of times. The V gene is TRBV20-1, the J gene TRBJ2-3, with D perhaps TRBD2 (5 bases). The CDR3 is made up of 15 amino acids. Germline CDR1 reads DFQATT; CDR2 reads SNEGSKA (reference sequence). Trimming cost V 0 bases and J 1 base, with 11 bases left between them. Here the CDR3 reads CSARDLGAGTDTQYF. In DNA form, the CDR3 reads TGCAGTGCTAGAGATCTGGGAGCGGGCACAGATACGCAGTATTTT.

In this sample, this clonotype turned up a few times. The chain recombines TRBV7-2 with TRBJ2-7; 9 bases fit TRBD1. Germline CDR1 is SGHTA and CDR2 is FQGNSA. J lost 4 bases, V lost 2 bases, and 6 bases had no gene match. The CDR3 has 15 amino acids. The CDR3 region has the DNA TGTGCCAGCAGCTTATCCGGGACAGGGATGTACGAGCAGTACTTC. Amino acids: CASSLSGTGMYEQYF.

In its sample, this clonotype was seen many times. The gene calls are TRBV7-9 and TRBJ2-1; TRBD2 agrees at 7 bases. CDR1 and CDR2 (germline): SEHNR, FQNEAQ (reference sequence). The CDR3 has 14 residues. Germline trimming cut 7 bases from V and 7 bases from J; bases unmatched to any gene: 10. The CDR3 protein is CASMIREERNEQFF. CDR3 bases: TGTGCCAGCATGATACGGGAGGAGAGGAATGAGCAGTTCTTC.

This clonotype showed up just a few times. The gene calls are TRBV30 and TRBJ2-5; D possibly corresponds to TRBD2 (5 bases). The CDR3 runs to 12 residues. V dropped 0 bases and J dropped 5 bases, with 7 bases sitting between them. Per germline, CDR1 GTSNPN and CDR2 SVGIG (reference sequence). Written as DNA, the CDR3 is TGTGCCTGGAGTGTACTAGGGGAGACCCAGTACTTC. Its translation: CAWSVLGETQYF. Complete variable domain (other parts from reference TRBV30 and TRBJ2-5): SQTIHQWPATLVQPVGSPLSLECTVEGTSNPNLYWYRQAAGRGLQLLFYSVGIGQISSEVPQNLSASRPQDRQFILSSKKLLLSDSGFYLCAWSVLGETQYFGPGTRLLVL.

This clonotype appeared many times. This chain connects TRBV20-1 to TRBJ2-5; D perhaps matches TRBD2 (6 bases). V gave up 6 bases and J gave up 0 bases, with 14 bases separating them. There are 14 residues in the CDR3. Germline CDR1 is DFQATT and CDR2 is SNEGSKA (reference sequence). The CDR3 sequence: CSAGLARYQETQYF. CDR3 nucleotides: TGCAGTGCCGGGCTAGCGAGGTACCAAGAGACCCAGTACTTC.

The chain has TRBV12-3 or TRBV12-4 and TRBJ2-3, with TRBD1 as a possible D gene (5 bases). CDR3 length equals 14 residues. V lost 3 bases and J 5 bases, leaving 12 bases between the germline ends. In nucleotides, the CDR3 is TGTGCCAGCAGTTTTGTAGGGGCCGAAGATACGCAGTATTTT. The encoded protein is CASSFVGAEDTQYF.

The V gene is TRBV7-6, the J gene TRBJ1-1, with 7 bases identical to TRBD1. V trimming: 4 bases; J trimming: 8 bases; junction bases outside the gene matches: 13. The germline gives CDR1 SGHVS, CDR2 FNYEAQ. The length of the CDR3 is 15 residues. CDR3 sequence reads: CASSSRQGRTGEAFF. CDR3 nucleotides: TGTGCCAGCAGCTCTAGACAGGGAAGAACGGGAGAAGCTTTCTTT.

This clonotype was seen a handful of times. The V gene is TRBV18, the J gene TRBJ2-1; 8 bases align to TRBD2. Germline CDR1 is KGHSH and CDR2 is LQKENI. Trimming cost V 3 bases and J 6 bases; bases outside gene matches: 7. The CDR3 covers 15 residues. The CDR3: CASSPGPGLVNEQFF. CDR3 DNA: TGTGCCAGCTCACCCGGGCCGGGACTAGTCAATGAGCAGTTCTTC.

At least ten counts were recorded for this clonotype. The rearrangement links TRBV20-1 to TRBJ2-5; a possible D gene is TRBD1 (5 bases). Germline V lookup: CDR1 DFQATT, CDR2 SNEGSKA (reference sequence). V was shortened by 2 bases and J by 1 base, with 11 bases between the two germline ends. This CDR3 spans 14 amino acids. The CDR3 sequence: CSARTPQGQETQYF. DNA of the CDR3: TGCAGTGCTAGAACACCTCAGGGCCAAGAGACCCAGTACTTC.

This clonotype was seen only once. CDR3 region: CSAIDPDRAQMTQYF. The CDR3 DNA is TGCAGTGCCATAGATCCAGACAGGGCCCAGATGACCCAGTACTTC. This chain links TRBV20-1 with TRBJ2-5; 7 bases are a match to TRBD1. V lost 6 bases to trimming and J lost 7 bases; unmatched junction nucleotides: 17. The CDR3 contains 15 residues. From germline, CDR1 is DFQATT and CDR2 SNEGSKA (reference sequence).

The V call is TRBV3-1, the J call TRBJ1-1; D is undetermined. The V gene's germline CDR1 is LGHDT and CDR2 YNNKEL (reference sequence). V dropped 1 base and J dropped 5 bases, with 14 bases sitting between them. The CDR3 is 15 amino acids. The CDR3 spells CASSQGWQVKTEAFF. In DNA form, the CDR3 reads TGTGCCAGCAGCCAAGGGTGGCAGGTCAAAACTGAAGCTTTCTTT.

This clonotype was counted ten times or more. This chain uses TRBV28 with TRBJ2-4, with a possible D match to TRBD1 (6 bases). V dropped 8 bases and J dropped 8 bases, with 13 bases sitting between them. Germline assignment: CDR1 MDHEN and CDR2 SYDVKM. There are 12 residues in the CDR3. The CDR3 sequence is CASQQGRDIQYF. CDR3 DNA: TGTGCCAGCCAACAGGGTCGGGACATTCAGTACTTC. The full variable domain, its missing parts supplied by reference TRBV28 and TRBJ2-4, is DVKVTQSSRYLVKRTGEKVFLECVQDMDHENMFWYRQDPGLGLRLIYFSYDVKMKEKGDIPEGYSVSREKKERFSLILESASTNQTSMYLCASQQGRDIQYFGAGTRLSVL.

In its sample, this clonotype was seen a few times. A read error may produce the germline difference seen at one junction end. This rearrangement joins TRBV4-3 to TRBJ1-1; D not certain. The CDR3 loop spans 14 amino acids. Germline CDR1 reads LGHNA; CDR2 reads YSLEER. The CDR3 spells CAGSQDGMGREAFF. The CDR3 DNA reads TGCGCCGGCAGCCAAGACGGTATGGGCCGTGAAGCTTTCTTT.